This entry concerns a single TCR beta chain. Using immunoSEQ multiplex PCR, the repertoire was profiled, and TCRdb retains in-frame clones only, with some absent. The sample shows about 60,000 clones, about 90% of them seen only once. The data stem from a study of OX40 agonist ivuxolimab in advanced cancers. This sequence originates from an adult with an advanced solid tumor such as melanoma, head and neck, liver or kidney cancer. This sample comprised CD4+ or CD8+ T cells sorted from blood, obtained in a trial of the OX40 agonist ivuxolimab.

CDR3 DNA: TGTGCCAGCAGCTTTGGGACAGCCTCCACCGGGGAGCTGTTTTTT. Amino acids: CASSFGTASTGELFF. This chain joins TRBV7-2 and TRBJ2-2, with TRBD1 matching over 7 bases. CDR3 size: 15 residues. The V gene end was trimmed by 3 bases and the J gene end by 4 bases; junction bases not matched to a gene: 5. CDR1 is SGHTA and CDR2 is FQGNSA in the germline V gene.